Shown below are 8 T cell receptor beta chains from a single sample sequenced in a study of blood T cells in healthy people across ages. Then a second PCR, running about 6 to 11 cycles, was carried out with a sample-barcoded 5' primer and a J-beta primer mix. From the 5' RACE reads, TCRdb called clonotypes with MiXCR, one entry per CDR3 protein. The sample contains some 800,000 distinct CDR3 sequences, roughly 25% of which appear only once. The sample also formed part of further work on T cells of mothers and their children.

Specimen: blood. These receptors originate from a boy between 10 and 17 years old in good health.

The chain is built from TRBV29-1 and TRBJ2-1, with D tentatively TRBD1 or TRBD2 (5 bases each). The germline V gene encodes CDR1 SQVTM and CDR2 ANQGSEA. This CDR3 region has 12 residues. Trimming removed 3 bases from V and 6 bases from J, with 9 bases in between. CDR3 in DNA: TGCAGCGTTGACGAGGGACCCAATGAGCAGTTCTTC. Translated, it gives CSVDEGPNEQFF.

The sample holds a few counts of this clonotype. This chain connects TRBV6-2 or TRBV6-3 to TRBJ2-7; TRBD2 matches 7 bases. V trimming: 4 bases; J trimming: 3 bases; junction bases outside the gene matches: 9. Germline CDR1 reads MNHEY; CDR2 reads SVGEGT. The CDR3 sequence is 15 residues long. CDR3 amino acids: CASSCPLGGIYEQYF. The CDR3, as DNA: TGTGCCAGCAGTTGCCCCCTGGGGGGGATCTACGAGCAGTACTTC.

There are a few counts of this clonotype. This rearrangement joins TRBV7-2 to TRBJ2-3, with a possible D match to TRBD2 (6 bases). From germline, CDR1 is SGHTA and CDR2 FQGNSA. Deletions cut 5 bases from V and 5 bases from J, with 23 bases between. The CDR3 is made up of 17 amino acids. The CDR3, as DNA: TGTGCCAGCAGCACTAGCCTACTAGCTCGGATCATAGATACGCAGTATTTT. It codes for CASSTSLLARIIDTQYF.

The chain employs TRBV12-3 or TRBV12-4 and TRBJ1-5; possibly TRBD1 for D (6 bases). The CDR3 sequence is 23 residues long. Trimming removed 6 bases from V and 0 bases from J, with 36 bases in between. The CDR3 spells CASSLQSPLWDKGGPYSNQPQHF. For the CDR3, the DNA is TGTGCCAGCAGCCTACAATCGCCGTTATGGGACAAGGGTGGGCCATATAGCAATCAGCCCCAGCATTTT.

This chain connects TRBV13 to TRBJ2-5, with 8 bases identical to TRBD2. CDR1 is PRHDT and CDR2 is FYEKMQ in the germline V gene (reference sequence). This CDR3 is 14 amino acids long. The trim removed 8 bases at V and 4 bases at J, leaving 9 bases unmatched. CDR3 loop: CASGASGSRETQYF. CDR3 in DNA: TGTGCCAGCGGGGCCAGCGGGAGTCGAGAGACCCAGTACTTC.

This clonotype was recorded a few times. The V gene is TRBV24-1, the J gene TRBJ2-1; 8 bases fit TRBD2. Trimming removed 0 bases from V and 9 bases from J; junction bases left unmatched: 12. The CDR3 covers 17 residues. Germline CDR1 reads KGHDR; CDR2 reads SFDVKD. This CDR3 reads CATSDLFAAGDEGEQFF. CDR3 DNA: TGTGCCACCAGTGATTTGTTCGCAGCGGGAGATGAGGGTGAGCAGTTCTTC.

The CDR3 DNA reads TGTGCCAGCAGCTCTAGCATTCTGACGGAACTGTTTTTT. The encoded protein is CASSSSILTELFF. The V call is TRBV7-2, the J call TRBJ1-4, with D unresolved. Germline loops: CDR1 SGHTA, CDR2 FQGNSA. CDR3 length: 13 amino acids. V was clipped by 4 bases and J by 12 bases, with 15 bases between them.

This clonotype was seen a few times. This chain connects TRBV20-1 to TRBJ2-5; D may be TRBD2 (5 bases). CDR1 is DFQATT, CDR2 SNEGSKA, per germline (reference sequence). The CDR3 is made up of 12 amino acids. V was pared by 6 bases and J by 3 bases, with 11 bases between. CDR3 sequence (DNA): TGCAGTGCCCGGACTTATAAAGAGACCCAGTACTTC. Amino acids: CSARTYKETQYF.